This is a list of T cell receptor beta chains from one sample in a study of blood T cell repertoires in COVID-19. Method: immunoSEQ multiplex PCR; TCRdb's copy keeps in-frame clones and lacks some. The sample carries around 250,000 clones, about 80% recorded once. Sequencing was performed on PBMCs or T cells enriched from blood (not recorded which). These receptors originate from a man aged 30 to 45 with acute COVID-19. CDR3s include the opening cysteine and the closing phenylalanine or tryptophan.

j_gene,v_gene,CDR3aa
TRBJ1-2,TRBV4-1,CASSPDRTVIDRYTF
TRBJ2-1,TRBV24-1,CATSEIRSSYNEQFF
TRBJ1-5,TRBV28,CASSFQGNNQPQHF
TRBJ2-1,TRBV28,CASSLASSYNEQFF
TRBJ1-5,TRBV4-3,CASSPSVTSFQPQHF
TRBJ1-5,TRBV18,CASSSQAMDQPQHF
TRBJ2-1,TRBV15,CATRDLGRSYNEQFF
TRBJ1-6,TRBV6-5,CASSSVGSPLHF
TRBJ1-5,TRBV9,CASSPGTASGQPQHF
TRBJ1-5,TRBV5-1,CASSLGQGAGQPQHF
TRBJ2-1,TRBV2,CASSLTIEQFF
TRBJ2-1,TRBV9,CASSVGAGGNDEQFF
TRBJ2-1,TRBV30,CAWRTSGIHEQFF
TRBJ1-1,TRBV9,CASSVNRNTEAFF
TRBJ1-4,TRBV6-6,CASRRTQEKLFF
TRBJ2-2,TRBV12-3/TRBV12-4,CASSLEAARELFF